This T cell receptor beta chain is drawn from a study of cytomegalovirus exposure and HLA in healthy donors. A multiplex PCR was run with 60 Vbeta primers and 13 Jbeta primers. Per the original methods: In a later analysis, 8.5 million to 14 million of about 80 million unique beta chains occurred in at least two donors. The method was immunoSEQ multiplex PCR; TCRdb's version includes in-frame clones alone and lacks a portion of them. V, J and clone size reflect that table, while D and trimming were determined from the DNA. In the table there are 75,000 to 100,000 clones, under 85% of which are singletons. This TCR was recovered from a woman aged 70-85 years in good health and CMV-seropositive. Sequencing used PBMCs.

The CDR3 loop reads CASSQVLFPPGETGELFF. The CDR3, as DNA: TGCGCCAGCAGCCAAGTTTTATTTCCCCCAGGGGAAACCGGGGAGCTGTTTTTT. The rearrangement joins TRBV4-1 to TRBJ2-2; D is perhaps TRBD1 (6 bases). The CDR3 is 18 amino acids. Deletions cut 1 base from V and 5 bases from J, with 20 bases between. Germline V CDR1 and CDR2: MGHRA, YSYEKL.